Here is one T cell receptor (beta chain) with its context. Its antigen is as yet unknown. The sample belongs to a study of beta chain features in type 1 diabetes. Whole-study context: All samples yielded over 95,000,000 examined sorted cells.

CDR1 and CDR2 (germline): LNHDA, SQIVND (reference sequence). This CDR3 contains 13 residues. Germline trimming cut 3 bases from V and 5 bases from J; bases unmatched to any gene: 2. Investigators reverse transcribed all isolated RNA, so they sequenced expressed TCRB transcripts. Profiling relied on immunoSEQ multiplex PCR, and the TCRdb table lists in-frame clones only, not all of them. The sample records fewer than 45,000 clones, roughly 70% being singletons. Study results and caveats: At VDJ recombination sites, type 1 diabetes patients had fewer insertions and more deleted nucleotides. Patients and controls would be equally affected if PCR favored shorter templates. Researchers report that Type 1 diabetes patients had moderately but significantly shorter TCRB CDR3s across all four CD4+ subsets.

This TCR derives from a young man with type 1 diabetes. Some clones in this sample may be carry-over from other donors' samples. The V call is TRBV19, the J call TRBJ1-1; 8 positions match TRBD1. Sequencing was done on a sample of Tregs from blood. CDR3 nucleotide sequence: TGTGCCAGTAGTATCACAGGGGGAACTGAAGCTTTCTTT. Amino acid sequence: CASSITGGTEAFF.